A single sample is the source of the 27 T cell receptor beta chains below, sequenced in a study of shared clonotypes between healthy human individuals. Assay used: immunoSEQ multiplex PCR; TCRdb lists only in-frame clones, some missing. The sample records about 980,000 clones, around 80% being singletons. Sequencing used memory CD4+ T cells sorted from blood. Regarding subset: CD45RA-negative fraction. These receptors originate from a man between 18 and 35 years old in good health.

This clone was seen only a few times. The chain joins TRBV27 to TRBJ2-4; TRBD1 matches 7 bases. CDR3 length: 19 amino acids. Germline V CDR1 and CDR2: MNHEY, SMNVEV (reference sequence). V trimming: 5 bases; J trimming: 2 bases; junction bases outside the gene matches: 18. CDR3 in DNA: TGTGCCAGCAGTCCAACCCTAACAGGGGCCCGTCTGTCCAAAAACATTCAGTACTTC. Its translation is CASSPTLTGARLSKNIQYF.

The chain is built from TRBV2 and TRBJ2-7; D remains ambiguous. Per the germline V gene, CDR1 is SNHLY and CDR2 is FYNNEI. Between the trimmed V and J ends, which lost 7 bases and 0 bases, there was a span of 10 bases. The CDR3 totals 13 residues. The CDR3 spells CASKVNPSYEQYF. Here the CDR3 DNA reads TGTGCCAGCAAGGTGAACCCCTCCTACGAGCAGTACTTC.

V and J are TRBV30 and TRBJ1-6; D might be TRBD1 (6 bases). Deletions cut 5 bases from V and 8 bases from J, with 16 bases between. Germline-derived CDR1 and CDR2 are GTSNPN and SVGIG (reference sequence). The CDR3 totals 14 residues. For the CDR3, the DNA is TGTGCCTGGGGGACGGGGAAGGGGGATTCACCCCTCCACTTT. Protein sequence: CAWGTGKGDSPLHF.

This clone was observed a handful of times. The J gene is TRBJ1-2, the V gene TRBV19; 7 bases are shared with TRBD1. CDR1 LNHDA and CDR2 SQIVND come from the germline V gene (reference sequence). V lost 5 bases and J lost 5; bases outside the gene matches: 5. CDR3 length equals 13 residues. The CDR3 here is CASSLGTVYGYTF. The DNA for the CDR3 is TGTGCCAGTAGTCTTGGGACAGTATATGGCTACACCTTC.

The chain joins TRBV5-1 to TRBJ2-5; a weak D match, TRBD2 (6 bases). The CDR3 loop spans 15 amino acids. V lost 2 bases to trimming and J lost 0 bases, with 11 bases between them. Germline CDR1 reads SGHRS; CDR2 reads YFSETQ. The chain's CDR3 is CASSFIAGNQETQYF. For the CDR3, the DNA is TGCGCCAGCAGCTTCATCGCGGGGAACCAAGAGACCCAGTACTTC.

V gene TRBV6-6 combines with J gene TRBJ2-1, with D perhaps being TRBD1 or TRBD2 (5 bases each). The CDR3 is 15 amino acids. Trimming stripped 0 bases from V and 4 bases from J, with 10 bases between. Looked up from germline, CDR1 is MNHNY and CDR2 is SVGAGI (reference sequence). This chain's CDR3 is CASSYSSGPYNEQFF. The CDR3 DNA reads TGTGCCAGCAGTTACTCGTCGGGACCATACAATGAGCAGTTCTTC.

The chain employs TRBV30 and TRBJ1-2; 8 bases fit TRBD1. The CDR3 has 14 residues. Trimming removed 5 bases from V and 5 bases from J; junction bases left unmatched: 10. Germline V lookup: CDR1 GTSNPN, CDR2 SVGIG (reference sequence). Here the CDR3 DNA reads TGTGCCTGGGACCCCAGGGGGCGCGGATATGGCTACACCTTC. This encodes CAWDPRGRGYGYTF.

The chain carries TRBV28 and TRBJ2-1, with D hard to call. Germline V gene data show CDR1 as MDHEN and CDR2 as SYDVKM. The CDR3 has 14 residues. V was shortened by 1 base and J by 7 bases, with 11 bases between the two germline ends. The CDR3 sequence: CASSLFQLYNEQFF. Written as DNA, the CDR3 is TGTGCCAGCAGTTTATTTCAGCTATATAATGAGCAGTTCTTC.

This clone came up a few times. CDR3 protein: CASSVYGIADQPQHF. CDR3 DNA: TGTGCCAGCAGCGTATACGGAATTGCGGACCAGCCCCAGCATTTT. The chain carries TRBV9 and TRBJ1-5; D uncertain. In germline, CDR1 is SGDLS, CDR2 YYNGEE. Trimming pared 1 base from V and 7 bases from J, leaving 15 bases between. There are 15 residues in the CDR3.

The CDR3 protein is CASSEAGGGLETQYF. DNA for the CDR3: TGTGCCAGCAGTGAAGCGGGAGGGGGCCTGGAGACCCAGTACTTC. V and J are TRBV2 and TRBJ2-5; the D call may be TRBD1 or TRBD2 (7 bases each). The CDR3 runs 15 residues. V lost 0 bases and J 5 bases, leaving 13 bases between the germline ends. Germline V CDR1 and CDR2: SNHLY, FYNNEI.

There are a few counts of this clone. The V call is TRBV10-2, the J call TRBJ2-5, with 7 bases lining up with TRBD2. This CDR3 contains 15 residues. CDR1 is WSHSY and CDR2 is SAAADI in the germline V gene. Trimming at V came to 10 bases and at J to 4 bases, leaving 15 bases not matched to a gene. The CDR3 bases are TGCGCCACCAGCCGGTGGCGGGAGACGGTAGAGACCCAGTACTTC. Its translation is CATSRWRETVETQYF.

V usage is TRBV29-1 and J usage is TRBJ1-2; perhaps TRBD1 as D (5 bases). Trimming left V 3 bases short and J 6 bases short, with 11 bases between. The length of the CDR3 is 12 residues. The germline CDR1 and CDR2 sequences are SQVTM and ANQGSEA. CDR3 sequence: CSVDRQGDGYTF. Here the CDR3 DNA reads TGCAGCGTTGATCGGCAGGGAGATGGCTACACCTTC.

The chain recombines TRBV18 with TRBJ2-2, with D perhaps given as TRBD1 or TRBD2 (5 bases each). Trimming stripped 0 bases from V and 4 bases from J, with 30 bases between. Germline CDR1 and CDR2: KGHSH and LQKENI. The CDR3 runs 22 residues. This chain's CDR3 is CASSPPWGRRTNADRGTGELFF. The CDR3 region has the DNA TGTGCCAGCTCACCACCGTGGGGCAGGAGGACGAACGCGGATAGGGGCACCGGGGAGCTGTTTTTT.

To note about this clone: This same CDR3 is encoded by further DNA sequences in the sample. The chain joins TRBV7-2 to TRBJ2-5; 13 nucleotides align to TRBD2. Germline lookup yields CDR1 SGHTA and CDR2 FQGNSA. V shed 1 base, J shed 1 base, and the junction held 0 bases outside the gene matches. This CDR3 spans 16 amino acids. DNA of the CDR3: TGTGCCAGCAGCTTAGGACTAGCGGGAGGCCAAGAGACCCAGTACTTC. The encoded protein is CASSLGLAGGQETQYF.

This clone was counted only a few times. V gene TRBV10-2 combines with J gene TRBJ2-7; D may be TRBD1 (6 bases). The germline CDR1 and CDR2 sequences are WSHSY and SAAADI. Trimming took off 4 bases at V and 4 bases at J, with 11 bases between the two ends. The CDR3 contains 13 residues. CDR3 sequence (DNA): TGCGCCAGCAGTGGGGTGACAGGATACGAGCAGTACTTC. Amino acids: CASSGVTGYEQYF.

The V call is TRBV19, the J call TRBJ1-1; 8 bases fit TRBD1. The CDR3 spans 17 residues. J was trimmed by 1 base and V by 3 bases; bases with no gene match: 10. Germline CDR1 LNHDA, CDR2 SQIVND (reference sequence). CDR3 amino acids: CASSIHTGGNRNTEAFF. The CDR3 coding sequence is TGTGCCAGTAGTATCCATACAGGGGGGAACAGGAACACTGAAGCTTTCTTT.

For the CDR3, the DNA is TGTGCCAGCAGCCCCCGAGAAGGGCGAAATTCACCCCTCCACTTT. Encoded protein: CASSPREGRNSPLHF. The chain couples TRBV7-2 to TRBJ1-6, with D uncertain. Germline V lookup: CDR1 SGHTA, CDR2 FQGNSA. CDR3 size: 15 residues. The ends were cut back, 5 bases at V and 7 bases at J, with 15 bases in the middle.

This clone occurred once. This rearrangement joins TRBV7-3 to TRBJ1-2; no definite D call. Between the trimmed V and J ends, which lost 3 bases and 8 bases, there was a span of 13 bases. Per germline, CDR1 SGHTA and CDR2 FQGTGA. This CDR3 comprises 13 residues. The DNA for the CDR3 is TGTGCCAGCAGCTTCGATGGGAGGAGGGGCTACACCTTC. Protein sequence: CASSFDGRRGYTF. Together with reference TRBV7-3 and TRBJ1-2, the CDR3 gives the full variable domain: GAGVSQTPSNKVTEKGKYVELRCDPISGHTALYWYRQSLGQGPEFLIYFQGTGAADDSGLPNDRFFAVRPEGSVSTLKIQRTERGDSAVYLCASSFDGRRGYTFGSGTRLTVV.

The chain carries TRBV6-5 and TRBJ2-1, with 7 bases aligning to TRBD2. Germline trimming cut 2 bases from V and 14 bases from J; bases unmatched to any gene: 9. The CDR3 is made up of 13 amino acids. Per the germline V gene, CDR1 is MNHEY and CDR2 is SVGAGI. The CDR3 DNA reads TGTGCCAGCAGTTACCGAGCGGGAAATCCCGAGTTCTTC. Translated: CASSYRAGNPEFF.

The rearrangement uses TRBV30 and TRBJ1-5, with D perhaps matching TRBD1 (6 bases). V lost 1 base and J 2 bases, leaving 15 bases between the germline ends. Germline loops: CDR1 GTSNPN, CDR2 SVGIG (reference sequence). The CDR3 is 16 amino acids. CDR3 protein: CAWSDASGGGNQPQHF. In DNA form, the CDR3 reads TGTGCCTGGAGTGATGCCTCGGGGGGCGGCAATCAGCCCCAGCATTTT.

The V and J genes are TRBV7-9 and TRBJ1-1; D gene uncertain. CDR3 length equals 13 residues. CDR1 and CDR2 (germline): SEHNR, FQNEAQ (reference sequence). V gave up 2 bases and J gave up 3 bases, with 7 bases separating them. CDR3 sequence reads: CASSLPGHTEAFF. The CDR3 DNA reads TGTGCCAGCAGCTTACCGGGTCACACTGAAGCTTTCTTT.

The gene calls are TRBV5-1 and TRBJ2-5, with TRBD2 identical over 9 bases. The CDR3 has 16 residues. The germline V gene encodes CDR1 SGHRS and CDR2 YFSETQ. V was pared by 3 bases and J by 1 base, with 7 bases of the junction left unmatched. The CDR3 sequence: CASSSQTSGPQETQYF. The DNA for the CDR3 is TGCGCCAGCAGCTCGCAGACTAGCGGTCCCCAAGAGACCCAGTACTTC.

The chain carries TRBV2 and TRBJ1-6; 7 nucleotides line up with TRBD1. CDR1 and CDR2 (germline): SNHLY, FYNNEI. The CDR3 spans 13 residues. The V and J ends lost 7 bases and 7 bases, in that order; junction bases with no gene match: 4. Here the CDR3 DNA reads TGTGCCAGCAAGGGACAGTCGAATTCACCCCTCCACTTT. It yields the protein CASKGQSNSPLHF.

Details on this clone: Other DNA sequences in this specimen translate into the identical CDR3. V usage is TRBV18 and J usage is TRBJ2-1, with a weak D call TRBD1 (7 bases). Germline lookup yields CDR1 KGHSH and CDR2 LQKENI. CDR3 size: 15 residues. The V end lost 3 bases, the J end lost 2 bases, and 11 bases lay between the germline ends. The CDR3 protein is CASSPRDSPYNEQFF. As DNA, the CDR3 is TGTGCCAGCTCACCGCGGGACAGCCCCTACAATGAGCAGTTCTTC.

The rearrangement uses TRBV7-6 and TRBJ2-5; D possibly corresponds to TRBD1 (5 bases). Trimming removed 1 base at V and 4 bases at J, with 7 bases between. CDR1 and CDR2 (germline): SGHVS, FNYEAQ. There are 13 residues in the CDR3. The CDR3: CASSLGRAETQYF. Here the CDR3 DNA reads TGTGCCAGCAGCTTAGGCAGGGCAGAGACCCAGTACTTC.

The V call is TRBV7-2, the J call TRBJ1-6; 10 bases align to TRBD1. Germline V lookup: CDR1 SGHTA, CDR2 FQGNSA. J was trimmed by 2 bases and V by 0 bases; bases with no gene match: 1. This CDR3 has 17 residues. The CDR3 region is CASSLADRGPYNSPLHF. CDR3 sequence (DNA): TGTGCCAGCAGCTTAGCTGACAGGGGGCCCTATAATTCACCCCTCCACTTT.

This clone appeared a few times. The chain employs TRBV11-3 and TRBJ2-1; D not resolved. The CDR3 consists of 13 residues. V was pared by 7 bases and J by 6 bases, with 13 bases between. From germline, CDR1 is SGHNT and CDR2 YENEEA. The CDR3 spells CASMSRAGNEQFF. The CDR3 coding sequence is TGTGCCAGCATGAGTAGGGCAGGCAATGAGCAGTTCTTC. The full variable domain, with the rest looked up from reference TRBV11-3 and TRBJ2-1, is EAGVVQSPRYKIIEKKQPVAFWCNPISGHNTLYWYLQNLGQGPELLIRYENEEAVDDSQLPKDRFSAERLKGVDSTLKIQPAELGDSAVYLCASMSRAGNEQFFGPGTRLTVL.